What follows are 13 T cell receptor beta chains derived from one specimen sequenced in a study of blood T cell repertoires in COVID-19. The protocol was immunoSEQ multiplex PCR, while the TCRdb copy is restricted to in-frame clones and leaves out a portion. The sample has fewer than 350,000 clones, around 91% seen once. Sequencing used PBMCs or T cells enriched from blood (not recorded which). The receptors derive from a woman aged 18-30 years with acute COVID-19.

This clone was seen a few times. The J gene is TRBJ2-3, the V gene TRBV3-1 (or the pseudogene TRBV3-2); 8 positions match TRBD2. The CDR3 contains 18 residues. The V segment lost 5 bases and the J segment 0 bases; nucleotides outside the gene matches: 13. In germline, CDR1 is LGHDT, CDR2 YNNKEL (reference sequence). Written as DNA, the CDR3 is TGTGCCAGCAGCTTGGGAGCGGGAGCGTATGGAAGCACAGATACGCAGTATTTT. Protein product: CASSLGAGAYGSTDTQYF.

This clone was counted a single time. Written as DNA, the CDR3 is TGTGCCAGTACGCGCCGAAACTACAATGAGCAGTTCTTC. This gives the protein CASTRRNYNEQFF. The genes are TRBV19 and TRBJ2-1; D ambiguous. Germline assignment: CDR1 LNHDA and CDR2 SQIVND (reference sequence). The CDR3 covers 13 residues. V gave up 7 bases and J gave up 3 bases, with 10 bases separating them.

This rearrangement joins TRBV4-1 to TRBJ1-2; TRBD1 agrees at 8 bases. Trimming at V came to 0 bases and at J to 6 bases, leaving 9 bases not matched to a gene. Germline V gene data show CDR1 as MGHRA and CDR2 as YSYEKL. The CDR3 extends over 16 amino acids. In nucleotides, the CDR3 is TGCGCCAGCAGCCAAGATGTCCCAGGGGGCTACGATGGCTACACCTTC. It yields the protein CASSQDVPGGYDGYTF.

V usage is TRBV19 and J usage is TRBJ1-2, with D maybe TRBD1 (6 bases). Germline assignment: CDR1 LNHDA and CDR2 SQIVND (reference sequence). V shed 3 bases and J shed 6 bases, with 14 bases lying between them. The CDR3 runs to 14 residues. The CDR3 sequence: CASSIKGQSDGYTF. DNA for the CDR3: TGTGCCAGTAGTATTAAGGGACAAAGTGATGGCTACACCTTC.

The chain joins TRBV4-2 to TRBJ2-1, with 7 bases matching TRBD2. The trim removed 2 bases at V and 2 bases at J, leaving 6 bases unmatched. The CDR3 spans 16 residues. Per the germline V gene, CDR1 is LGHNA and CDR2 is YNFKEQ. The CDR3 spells CASSQLSGNTYNEQFF. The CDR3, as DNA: TGTGCCAGCAGCCAATTGAGCGGGAACACCTACAATGAGCAGTTCTTC.

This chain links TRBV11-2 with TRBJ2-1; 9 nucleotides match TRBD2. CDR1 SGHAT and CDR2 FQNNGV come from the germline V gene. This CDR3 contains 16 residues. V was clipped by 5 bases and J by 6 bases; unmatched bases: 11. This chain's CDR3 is CASSPISGSLGNEQFF. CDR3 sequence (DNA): TGTGCCAGCAGCCCAATTAGCGGGAGTCTAGGCAATGAGCAGTTCTTC.

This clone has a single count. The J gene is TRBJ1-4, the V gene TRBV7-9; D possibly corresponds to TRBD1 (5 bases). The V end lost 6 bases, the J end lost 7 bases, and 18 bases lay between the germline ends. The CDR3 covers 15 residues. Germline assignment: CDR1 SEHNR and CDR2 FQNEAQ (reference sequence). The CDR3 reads CASSLGKGLSEKLFF. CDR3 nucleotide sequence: TGTGCCAGCAGTCTTGGAAAGGGACTAAGTGAAAAACTGTTTTTT.

The CDR3 region has the DNA TGCGCCAGCAGCTTGGAACTAGCTTACTACAATGAGCAGTTCTTC. Translating it yields CASSLELAYYNEQFF. The chain combines TRBV5-1 with TRBJ2-1; D perhaps matches TRBD2 (6 bases). Per germline, CDR1 SGHRS and CDR2 YFSETQ. V was pared by 0 bases and J by 3 bases, with 10 bases between. CDR3 length equals 15 residues. The entire variable domain, with the rest obtained from reference TRBV5-1 and TRBJ2-1, is as follows: KAGVTQTPRYLIKTRGQQVTLSCSPISGHRSVSWYQQTPGQGLQFLFEYFSETQRNKGNFPGRFSGRQFSNSRSEMNVSTLELGDSALYLCASSLELAYYNEQFFGPGTRLTVL.

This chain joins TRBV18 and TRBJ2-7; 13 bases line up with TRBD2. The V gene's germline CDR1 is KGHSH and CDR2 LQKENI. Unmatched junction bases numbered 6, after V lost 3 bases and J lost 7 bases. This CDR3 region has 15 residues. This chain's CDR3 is CASSPGLAGAGEQYF. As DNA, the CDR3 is TGTGCCAGCTCACCCGGACTAGCGGGAGCCGGTGAGCAGTACTTC.

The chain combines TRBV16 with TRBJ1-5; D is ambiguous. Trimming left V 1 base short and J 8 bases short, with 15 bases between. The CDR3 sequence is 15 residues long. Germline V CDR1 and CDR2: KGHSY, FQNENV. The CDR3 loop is CASSQLWPPEEPQHF. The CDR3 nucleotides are TGTGCCAGCAGCCAATTATGGCCCCCGGAGGAGCCCCAGCATTTT.

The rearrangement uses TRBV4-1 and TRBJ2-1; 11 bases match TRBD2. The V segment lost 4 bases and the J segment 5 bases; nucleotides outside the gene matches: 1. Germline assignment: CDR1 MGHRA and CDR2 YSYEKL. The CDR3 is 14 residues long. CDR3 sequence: CASSRLAGHNEQFF. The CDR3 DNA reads TGCGCCAGCAGCCGACTAGCGGGGCACAATGAGCAGTTCTTC.

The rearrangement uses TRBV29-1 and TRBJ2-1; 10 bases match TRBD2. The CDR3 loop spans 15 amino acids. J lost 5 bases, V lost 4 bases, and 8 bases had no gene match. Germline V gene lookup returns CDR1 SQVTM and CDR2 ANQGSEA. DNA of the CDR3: TGCAGCGTTGCCATGCGGCTAGCGGGAGACAATGAGCAGTTCTTC. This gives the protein CSVAMRLAGDNEQFF.

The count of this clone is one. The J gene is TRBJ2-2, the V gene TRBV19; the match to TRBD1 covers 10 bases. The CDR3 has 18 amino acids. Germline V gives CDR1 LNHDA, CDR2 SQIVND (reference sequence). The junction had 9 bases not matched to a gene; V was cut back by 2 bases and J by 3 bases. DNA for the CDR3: TGTGCCAGTAGTATACGTCTCGACAGGGGGCCGTACACCGGGGAGCTGTTTTTT. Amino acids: CASSIRLDRGPYTGELFF.